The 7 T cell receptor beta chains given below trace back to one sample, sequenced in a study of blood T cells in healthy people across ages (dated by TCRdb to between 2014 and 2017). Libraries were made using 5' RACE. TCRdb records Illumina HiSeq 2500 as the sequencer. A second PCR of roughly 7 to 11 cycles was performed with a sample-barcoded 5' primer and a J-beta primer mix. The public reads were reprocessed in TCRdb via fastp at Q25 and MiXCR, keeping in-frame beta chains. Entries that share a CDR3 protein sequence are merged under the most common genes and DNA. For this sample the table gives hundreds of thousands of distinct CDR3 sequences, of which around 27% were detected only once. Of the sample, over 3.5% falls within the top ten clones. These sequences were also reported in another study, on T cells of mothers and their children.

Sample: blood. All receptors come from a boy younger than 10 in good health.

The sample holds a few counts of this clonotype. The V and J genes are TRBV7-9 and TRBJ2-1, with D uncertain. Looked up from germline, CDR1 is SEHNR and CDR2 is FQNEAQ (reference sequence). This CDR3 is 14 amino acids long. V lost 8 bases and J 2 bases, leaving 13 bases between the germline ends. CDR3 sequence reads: CASAPTVPYNEQFF. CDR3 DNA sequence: TGTGCCAGCGCCCCGACGGTGCCCTACAATGAGCAGTTCTTC.

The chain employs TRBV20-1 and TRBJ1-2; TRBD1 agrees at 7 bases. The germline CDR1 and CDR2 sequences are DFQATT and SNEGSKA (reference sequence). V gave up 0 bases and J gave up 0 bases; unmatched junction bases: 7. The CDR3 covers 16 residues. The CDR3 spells CSARDRGDSPNYGYTF. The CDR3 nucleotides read TGCAGTGCTAGAGATCGGGGGGACAGCCCTAACTATGGCTACACCTTC.

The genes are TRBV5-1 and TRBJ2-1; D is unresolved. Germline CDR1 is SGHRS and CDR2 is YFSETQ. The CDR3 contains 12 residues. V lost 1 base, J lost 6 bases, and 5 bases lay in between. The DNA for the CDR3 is TGCGCCAGCAGCTTGATTCGCAATGAGCAGTTCTTC. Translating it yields CASSLIRNEQFF.

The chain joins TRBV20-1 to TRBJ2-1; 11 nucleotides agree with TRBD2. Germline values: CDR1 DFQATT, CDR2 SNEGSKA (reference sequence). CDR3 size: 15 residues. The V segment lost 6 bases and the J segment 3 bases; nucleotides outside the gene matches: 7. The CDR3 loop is CSASSGGALYNEQFF. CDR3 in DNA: TGCAGTGCAAGTAGCGGGGGGGCCCTCTACAATGAGCAGTTCTTC.

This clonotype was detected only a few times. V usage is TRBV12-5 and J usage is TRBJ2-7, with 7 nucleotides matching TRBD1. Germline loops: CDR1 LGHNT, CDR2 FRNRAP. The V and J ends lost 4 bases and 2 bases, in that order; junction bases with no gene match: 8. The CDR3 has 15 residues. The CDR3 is CASGSPDRVAYEQYF. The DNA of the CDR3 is TGTGCTAGTGGTTCTCCTGACAGGGTCGCCTACGAGCAGTACTTC. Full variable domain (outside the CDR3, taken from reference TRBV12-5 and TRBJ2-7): DARVTQTPRHKVTEMGQEVTMRCQPILGHNTVFWYRQTMMQGLELLAYFRNRAPLDDSGMPKDRFSAEMPDATLATLKIQPSEPRDSAVYFCASGSPDRVAYEQYFGPGTRLTVT.

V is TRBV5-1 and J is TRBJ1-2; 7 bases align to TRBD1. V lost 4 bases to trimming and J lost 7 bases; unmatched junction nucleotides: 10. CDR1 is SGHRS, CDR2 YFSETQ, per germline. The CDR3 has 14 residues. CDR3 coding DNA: TGCGCCAGCAGCCCCGGGACAGTAAGTGTTGGCTACACCTTC. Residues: CASSPGTVSVGYTF.

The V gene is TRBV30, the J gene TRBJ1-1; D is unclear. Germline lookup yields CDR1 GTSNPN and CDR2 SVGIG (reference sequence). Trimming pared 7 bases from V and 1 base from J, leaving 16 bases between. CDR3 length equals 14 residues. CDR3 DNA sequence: TGTGCCTACAGCTGGGTCTCAGGGAACACTGAAGCTTTCTTT. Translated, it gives CAYSWVSGNTEAFF.